This TCR beta chain came from a study of patients and donors after allogeneic stem cell transplantation. The V gene's germline CDR1 is SGHTA and CDR2 FQGNSA. V lost 1 base, J lost 1 base, and 8 bases stayed unmatched. This CDR3 has 17 residues. In TCRdb, the RT-PCR reads were re-called with MiXCR into one record per CDR3 protein. The profile shows roughly 940,000 distinct CDR3 sequences, approximately 19% of them singletons. The TCR comes from a human donor who was either an allogeneic HSCT recipient or a stem cell or donor lymphocyte infusion donor (not recorded which). It is not recorded whose cells these are; they may come from a transplant donor. Sample: blood, either unsorted or a sorted T cell fraction (not recorded which). V usage is TRBV7-2 and J usage is TRBJ2-3; 7 nucleotides line up with TRBD2. The DNA of the CDR3 is TGTGCCAGCAGCTTAGAGGTGCGGGGGATCGGCACAGATACGCAGTATTTT. It yields the protein CASSLEVRGIGTDTQYF.